The rows below give T cell receptor beta chains drawn from one sample of a study of blood T cell repertoires in COVID-19. Some clones are missing from TCRdb's copy, which holds only in-frame ones; the method was immunoSEQ multiplex PCR. The table has some 22,000 clones, more than 75% seen once; the top ten hold over 25%. The sequenced sample was peripheral blood. The source is a human donor with active COVID-19. The donor label of this sample is uncertain. CDR3s include the opening cysteine and the closing phenylalanine or tryptophan. D genes are given only for firm matches. Expanded clones are given a class, and other clones once, few, many or no size at all.

CDR3: CASSSRAGETQYF; DNA: TGTGCCAGCAGCAGCAGGGCTGGAGAGACCCAGTACTTC; D: .; size: .; V: TRBV9; J: TRBJ2-5; length: 13
CDR3: CASSTGLEVPGAFF; DNA: TGTGCCAGCAGTACAGGGCTAGAGGTACCGGGAGCTTTCTTT; D: .; size: few; V: TRBV21-1; J: TRBJ1-1; length: 14
CDR3: CASSIGGRTDTQYF; DNA: TGTGCCAGTAGTATAGGCGGGAGGACAGATACGCAGTATTTT; D: TRBD2; size: .; V: TRBV19; J: TRBJ2-3; length: 14
CDR3: CASSLVGGARSNEQFF; DNA: TGCGCCAGCAGCTTGGTCGGGGGGGCGCGATCCAATGAGCAGTTCTTC; D: TRBD2; size: .; V: TRBV5-1; J: TRBJ2-1; length: 16
CDR3: CASSLRGGRVHEQYF; DNA: TGTGCCAGCAGTTTAAGAGGGGGCCGAGTCCACGAGCAGTACTTC; D: TRBD1; size: .; V: TRBV27; J: TRBJ2-7; length: 15
CDR3: CASSLRSGWDTQYF; DNA: TGTGCCAGCAGCTTGAGGAGTGGTTGGGATACGCAGTATTTT; D: .; size: .; V: TRBV5-8; J: TRBJ2-3; length: 14
CDR3: CASSFFPDRETYEQYF; DNA: TGTGCCAGCAGCTTTTTTCCCGACAGGGAGACCTACGAGCAGTACTTC; D: TRBD1; size: .; V: TRBV7-6; J: TRBJ2-7; length: 16
CDR3: CASSITERGVTQYF; DNA: TGTGCCAGTAGTATAACGGAGCGGGGGGTTACGCAGTATTTT; D: TRBD2; size: .; V: TRBV19; J: TRBJ2-3; length: 14
CDR3: CASRGLAGPEQFF; DNA: TGTGCCAGCAGGGGACTAGCGGGGCCTGAGCAGTTCTTC; D: TRBD2; size: large; V: TRBV6-5; J: TRBJ2-1; length: 13
CDR3: CATGTVSAYGYTF; DNA: TGTGCCACCGGGACTGTTTCAGCTTATGGCTACACCTTC; D: .; size: .; V: TRBV28; J: TRBJ1-2; length: 13
CDR3: CASSLGGGEKLFF; DNA: TGTGCCAGCAGTTTAGGGGGGGGAGAAAAACTGTTTTTT; D: .; size: .; V: TRBV12-3/TRBV12-4; J: TRBJ1-4; length: 13
CDR3: CASSPGGISYNEQFF; DNA: TGTGCCAGCTCACCGGGGGGGATCTCCTACAATGAGCAGTTCTTC; D: TRBD2; size: .; V: TRBV18; J: TRBJ2-1; length: 15
CDR3: CASSQGPGTGTNEQFF; DNA: TGTGCCAGCAGCCAGGGCCCCGGGACAGGGACAAATGAGCAGTTCTTC; D: TRBD1; size: .; V: TRBV3-1/TRBV3-2; J: TRBJ2-1; length: 16
CDR3: CASSYLAGGPRETQYF; DNA: TGTGCCAGCAGCTACTTAGCGGGAGGGCCCCGAGAGACCCAGTACTTC; D: TRBD2; size: .; V: TRBV7-3; J: TRBJ2-5; length: 16
CDR3: CASSLSWSGVEQYF; DNA: TGCGCCAGCAGCTTGTCCTGGTCGGGGGTCGAGCAGTACTTC; D: .; size: .; V: TRBV5-1; J: TRBJ2-7; length: 14
CDR3: CASSIVHNRGQGGTEAFF; DNA: TGTGCCAGTAGTATAGTTCATAACCGGGGACAGGGGGGCACTGAAGCTTTCTTT; D: TRBD1; size: medium-sized; V: TRBV19; J: TRBJ1-1; length: 18
CDR3: CATSRESGTWQTQYF; DNA: TGTGCCACCAGCAGAGAGTCGGGAACATGGCAGACCCAGTACTTC; D: .; size: few; V: TRBV15; J: TRBJ2-5; length: 15
CDR3: CASSSGDSSGNTIYF; DNA: TGTGCCAGCAGTTCCGGGGACAGCTCTGGAAACACCATATATTTT; D: TRBD1; size: .; V: TRBV6-5; J: TRBJ1-3; length: 15
CDR3: CASSEQVEEQFF; DNA: TGTGCCAGTAGTGAACAGGTCGAAGAGCAGTTCTTC; D: .; size: once; V: TRBV19; J: TRBJ2-1; length: 12
CDR3: CASSLEASSGLNEQYF; DNA: TGCGCCAGCAGCTTGGAGGCGTCTAGCGGGCTGAACGAGCAGTACTTC; D: TRBD2; size: .; V: TRBV5-1; J: TRBJ2-7; length: 16
CDR3: CASRVKWLAGGLNTGELFF; DNA: TGTGCCAGCAGGGTCAAGTGGCTAGCGGGGGGCCTGAACACCGGGGAGCTGTTTTTT; D: TRBD2; size: .; V: TRBV11-2; J: TRBJ2-2; length: 19
CDR3: CASTYSDRGPPGNQPQHF; DNA: TGTGCCAGCACCTACTCGGACAGGGGGCCCCCTGGGAATCAGCCCCAGCATTTT; D: TRBD1; size: .; V: TRBV5-6; J: TRBJ1-5; length: 18
CDR3: CASSPTSYNEQFF; DNA: TGCGCCAGCAGCCCTACCTCCTACAATGAGCAGTTCTTC; D: .; size: .; V: TRBV5-1; J: TRBJ2-1; length: 13
CDR3: CASSLGLAGGELFF; DNA: TGTGCCAGCAGCTTAGGCCTAGCGGGCGGGGAGCTGTTTTTT; D: TRBD2; size: .; V: TRBV11-3; J: TRBJ2-2; length: 14
CDR3: CASSPLAGDFKQYF; DNA: TGTGCCAGCAGTCCCCTAGCGGGAGATTTCAAGCAGTACTTC; D: TRBD2; size: .; V: TRBV6-5; J: TRBJ2-7; length: 14
CDR3: CASSLGVASGADTQYF; DNA: TGTGCCAGCAGCCTAGGGGTGGCTAGCGGGGCAGATACGCAGTATTTT; D: TRBD2; size: .; V: TRBV3-1/TRBV3-2; J: TRBJ2-3; length: 16
CDR3: CATSDHGGDTQYF; DNA: TGTGCCACCAGTGACCACGGGGGAGATACGCAGTATTTT; D: .; size: .; V: TRBV24-1; J: TRBJ2-3; length: 13
CDR3: CASTILTGVGNTIYF; DNA: TGTGCCAGCACCATACTGACAGGGGTGGGAAACACCATATATTTT; D: TRBD1; size: .; V: TRBV28; J: TRBJ1-3; length: 15
CDR3: CSVTSGRGVSYNEQFF; DNA: TGCAGCGTAACTAGCGGGAGGGGGGTATCCTACAATGAGCAGTTCTTC; D: TRBD2; size: .; V: TRBV29-1; J: TRBJ2-1; length: 16
CDR3: CASSLVWTGTGNSPLHF; DNA: TGTGCCAGCAGTTTAGTCTGGACCGGGACAGGGAATTCACCCCTCCACTTT; D: TRBD1; size: .; V: TRBV7-8; J: TRBJ1-6; length: 17